These 28 T cell receptor beta chains were all obtained from the same sample, sequenced in a study of regulatory T cells in long-lasting Graves disease. Relying on iRepertoire HTBI primers and Arm-PCR of CDR3 regions, the team built TCR beta libraries. TCRdb called the multiplex PCR reads again in MiXCR, with one record for every CDR3 protein. The sample shows about 660,000 distinct CDR3 sequences, around 32% of them seen only once. Specified time point: persistent/refractory GD, antithyroid drugs over 5 years with positive TRAb. RNA extracted from PBMCs served as the sequencing template. The sample in question was peripheral blood mononuclear cells (PBMCs), obtained when the disease was refractory, from a patient treated with antithyroid drugs. All receptors derive from a female donor with Graves disease.

A few counts support this clonotype. The chain combines TRBV2 with TRBJ2-7; D is ambiguous. V dropped 5 bases and J dropped 6 bases, with 17 bases sitting between them. CDR1 is SNHLY and CDR2 is FYNNEI in the germline V gene. CDR3 length equals 14 residues. CDR3 region: CASSLGPRRLEQYF. The CDR3 DNA follows: TGTGCCAGCAGTTTGGGTCCGAGGCGCCTCGAGCAGTACTTC.

V and J are TRBV20-1 and TRBJ2-5; D is uncertain. This CDR3 spans 11 amino acids. CDR1 and CDR2 (germline): DFQATT, SNEGSKA (reference sequence). Trimming stripped 0 bases from V and 8 bases from J, with 7 bases between. Here the CDR3 reads CSARDGPTQYF. CDR3 DNA: TGCAGTGCTAGAGATGGACCCACCCAGTACTTC.

The J gene is TRBJ2-7, the V gene TRBV7-9; 8 positions agree with TRBD1. With 6 bases clipped from V and 6 bases from J, the junction kept 13 bases outside the gene matches. The CDR3 is 15 amino acids. Germline V lookup: CDR1 SEHNR, CDR2 FQNEAQ (reference sequence). This CDR3 reads CASRANAGGASEQYF. The DNA for the CDR3 is TGTGCCAGCAGAGCAAATGCAGGGGGCGCTTCCGAGCAGTACTTC.

The chain has TRBV20-1 and TRBJ2-7, with TRBD1 as a possible D gene (5 bases). CDR3 length: 13 amino acids. Deletions cut 1 base from V and 4 bases from J, with 11 bases between. CDR1 is DFQATT and CDR2 is SNEGSKA in the germline V gene (reference sequence). CDR3 sequence (DNA): TGCAGTGCTAGAGGGCAGACAGAGTACGAGCAGTACTTC. It codes for CSARGQTEYEQYF.

This clonotype was observed once. The V gene is TRBV20-1, the J gene TRBJ2-2; D gene ambiguous. Germline V gene data show CDR1 as DFQATT and CDR2 as SNEGSKA (reference sequence). The V gene lost 5 bases and the J gene lost 4 bases, with 11 bases spanning the gap. CDR3 length equals 13 residues. The CDR3 sequence is CSAGLVGTGELFF. The CDR3 nucleotides are TGCAGTGCTGGTCTAGTGGGCACCGGGGAGCTGTTTTTT.

This clonotype was counted a few times. The chain links TRBV28 to TRBJ1-1, with D tentatively TRBD1 (5 bases). Germline V gene lookup returns CDR1 MDHEN and CDR2 SYDVKM. The CDR3 has 14 residues. The V gene lost 9 bases and the J gene lost 1 base, with 15 bases spanning the gap. CDR3 sequence reads: CASNGLGRNTEAFF. The CDR3 DNA follows: TGTGCCAGTAACGGTCTGGGGCGGAACACTGAAGCTTTCTTT.

The chain uses TRBV3-1 and TRBJ2-7; D not certain. Trimming pared 4 bases from V and 2 bases from J, leaving 12 bases between. This CDR3 spans 14 amino acids. The germline CDR1 and CDR2 sequences are LGHDT and YNNKEL (reference sequence). CDR3 DNA sequence: TGTGCCAGCAGCCGGAAAAGCTTAGCCTACGAGCAGTACTTC. Protein product: CASSRKSLAYEQYF.

The rearrangement uses TRBV9 and TRBJ1-1; D is ambiguous. V lost 0 bases to trimming and J lost 5 bases, with 11 bases between them. The CDR3 contains 14 residues. The germline V gene encodes CDR1 SGDLS and CDR2 YYNGEE. This chain's CDR3 is CASSVALEGTEAFF. CDR3 in DNA: TGTGCCAGCAGCGTAGCTTTGGAGGGTACTGAAGCTTTCTTT.

The chain employs TRBV6-2 or TRBV6-3 and TRBJ2-6; 9 bases agree with TRBD1. V lost 6 bases, J lost 0 bases, and 6 bases stayed unmatched. The V gene's germline CDR1 is MNHEY and CDR2 SVGEGT. The CDR3 is made up of 17 amino acids. For the CDR3, the DNA is TGTGCCAGCAGCTCGGGACAGGGCCTCTCTGGGGCCAACGTCCTGACTTTC. Its translation is CASSSGQGLSGANVLTF.

This clonotype was seen a few times. The chain recombines TRBV5-4 with TRBJ1-2; TRBD1 aligns across 8 bases. CDR3 length: 14 amino acids. With 4 bases clipped from V and 4 bases from J, the junction kept 6 bases outside the gene matches. Germline V gives CDR1 SGHNT, CDR2 YYREEE (reference sequence). CDR3 residues: CASSRAGGVYGYTF. In DNA, the CDR3 is TGTGCCAGCAGCCGCGCAGGGGGCGTCTATGGCTACACCTTC.

This clonotype has ten or more counts. The chain recombines TRBV12-3 or TRBV12-4 with TRBJ2-7; possibly TRBD2 for D (5 bases). V gave up 0 bases and J gave up 2 bases, with 17 bases separating them. CDR3 length: 17 amino acids. CDR3 amino acids: CASSLALGEGVTYEQYF. In DNA form, the CDR3 reads TGTGCCAGCAGTTTAGCGCTGGGTGAGGGAGTCACCTACGAGCAGTACTTC.

The CDR3 nucleotides read TGTGCCAGCAGTTTCCCTTCTTCAAAAGAGACCCAGTACTTC. Translating it yields CASSFPSSKETQYF. This sequence joins TRBV28 and TRBJ2-5; D gene ambiguous. V lost 3 bases and J lost 3, with 11 bases in between. This CDR3 contains 14 residues. Germline CDR1 MDHEN, CDR2 SYDVKM.

The chain recombines TRBV7-9 with TRBJ2-1; no clear D gene. The CDR3 runs 16 residues. Germline V gene sequence: CDR1 SEHNR, CDR2 FQNEAQ (reference sequence). Trimming stripped 1 base from V and 0 bases from J, with 10 bases between. As DNA, the CDR3 is TGTGCCAGCAGCTTAGTGGCCTGGAGCTCCTACAATGAGCAGTTCTTC. Its translation: CASSLVAWSSYNEQFF.

This clonotype showed up just a few times. The J gene is TRBJ1-1, the V gene TRBV15, with D tentatively TRBD1 (5 bases). The CDR3 contains 14 residues. The V end was cut by 0 bases, the J end by 1 base, with 6 bases between. Per germline, CDR1 LNHNV and CDR2 YYDKDF (reference sequence). The CDR3: CATSRDGGNTEAFF. CDR3 in DNA: TGTGCCACCAGCAGAGATGGGGGGAACACTGAAGCTTTCTTT.

The chain links TRBV5-1 to TRBJ2-3; 11 bases are a match to TRBD2. The germline gives CDR1 SGHRS, CDR2 YFSETQ. The V and J ends lost 0 bases and 8 bases, in that order; junction bases with no gene match: 14. CDR3 length: 18 amino acids. The CDR3 coding sequence is TGCGCCAGCAGCTTGGACCCCACTAGCGGGAGAGACATGGGTACGCAGTATTTT. It is translated as CASSLDPTSGRDMGTQYF.

This clonotype was counted a few times. The CDR3 reads CSVEGRGREQYF. CDR3 sequence (DNA): TGCAGCGTTGAAGGCAGGGGTCGCGAGCAGTACTTC. This chain connects TRBV29-1 to TRBJ2-7; possible D gene TRBD1, 6 bases. V gave up 1 base and J gave up 6 bases, with 10 bases separating them. This CDR3 comprises 12 residues. Germline loops: CDR1 SQVTM, CDR2 ANQGSEA.

At least ten counts were recorded for this clonotype. The gene calls are TRBV6-5 and TRBJ1-1; D unresolved. Trimming shortened V by 0 bases and J by 0 bases, and 14 bases separated the two germline ends. The CDR3 has 17 amino acids. The germline CDR1 and CDR2 sequences are MNHEY and SVGAGI. CDR3 loop: CASSYSIKALMNTEAFF. DNA of the CDR3: TGTGCCAGCAGTTACTCGATAAAGGCACTCATGAACACTGAAGCTTTCTTT.

This clonotype was recorded a few times. The chain has TRBV27 and TRBJ2-7; either TRBD1 or TRBD2 may supply D (5 bases each). Germline CDR1 reads MNHEY; CDR2 reads SMNVEV (reference sequence). CDR3 length equals 14 residues. The V and J ends lost 4 bases and 2 bases respectively, with 12 bases between them. The CDR3 region is CASSSQGPAYEQYF. The DNA of the CDR3 is TGTGCCAGCAGTTCCCAGGGACCAGCCTACGAGCAGTACTTC.

V and J are TRBV29-1 and TRBJ2-5; no definite D call. This CDR3 has 10 residues. V shed 4 bases and J shed 5 bases, with 5 bases lying between them. Germline loops: CDR1 SQVTM, CDR2 ANQGSEA. The CDR3 DNA follows: TGCAGCGTTGCCCTGGAGACCCAGTACTTC. Encoded protein: CSVALETQYF.

This clonotype was observed a few times. The V gene is TRBV29-1, the J gene TRBJ2-7; 12 bases are a match to TRBD2. Germline loops: CDR1 SQVTM, CDR2 ANQGSEA. Unmatched junction bases numbered 5, after V lost 6 bases and J lost 5 bases. The CDR3 contains 13 residues. CDR3 amino acids: CSVSTSGSNEQYF. The CDR3 coding sequence is TGCAGCGTCTCGACTAGCGGGAGTAACGAGCAGTACTTC.

This chain joins TRBV27 and TRBJ2-2; D not resolved. CDR1 is MNHEY, CDR2 SMNVEV, per germline (reference sequence). Trimming took off 4 bases at V and 2 bases at J, with 8 bases between the two ends. The CDR3 is 14 amino acids. The CDR3 reads CASSSSLNTGELFF. The CDR3 region has the DNA TGTGCCAGCAGTTCTTCACTTAACACCGGGGAGCTGTTTTTT.

This clonotype occurred a few times. This chain links TRBV6-1 with TRBJ1-2, with D tentatively TRBD1 (6 bases). With 6 bases removed from V and 6 bases from J, the gap between germline ends came to 14 bases. The CDR3 is 13 residues long. Germline V gene data show CDR1 as MNHNS and CDR2 as SASEGT. CDR3 nucleotide sequence: TGTGCCAGCAGCCTAACGACAGGCGATGGCTACACCTTC. As protein: CASSLTTGDGYTF.

This clonotype was counted ten times or more. J is TRBJ1-1 and V is TRBV28; D is perhaps TRBD1 (5 bases). The CDR3 length is 13 residues. V was cut by 2 bases and J by 10 bases, with 14 bases left in between. Germline assignment: CDR1 MDHEN and CDR2 SYDVKM. CDR3 residues: CASSLVRARGAFF. The DNA of the CDR3 is TGTGCCAGCAGTTTAGTCCGAGCGAGGGGAGCTTTCTTT.

The chain employs TRBV2 and TRBJ1-4; a possible D gene is TRBD1 (6 bases). V was shortened by 6 bases and J by 1 base, with 15 bases between the two germline ends. The CDR3 runs 16 residues. Germline-derived CDR1 and CDR2 are SNHLY and FYNNEI. DNA for the CDR3: TGTGCCAGCAGACCAGCCTACAGGGTAACTAATGAAAAACTGTTTTTT. It translates to CASRPAYRVTNEKLFF.

The V call is TRBV10-2, the J call TRBJ1-1, with 7 bases lining up with TRBD1. Germline V gene data show CDR1 as WSHSY and CDR2 as SAAADI. V shed 3 bases and J 4 bases; nucleotides not matched to a gene: 5. This CDR3 region has 14 residues. Here the CDR3 DNA reads TGCGCCAGCAGTGAAGGGGGCGGGGGCACTGAAGCTTTCTTT. Its protein product is CASSEGGGGTEAFF.

This clonotype was picked up a small number of times. The chain combines TRBV7-2 with TRBJ2-7; D uncertain. The germline V gene has CDR1 SGHTA and CDR2 FQGNSA. Trimming stripped 0 bases from V and 0 bases from J, with 12 bases between. The CDR3 has 16 amino acids. Here the CDR3 reads CASSLANLPSSYEQYF. The CDR3 coding sequence is TGTGCCAGCAGCTTAGCGAACTTGCCAAGCTCCTACGAGCAGTACTTC.

In this sample, this clonotype turned up a few times. The rearrangement links TRBV2 to TRBJ1-2; D is ambiguous. The CDR3 runs to 11 residues. Trimming removed 2 bases at V and 7 bases at J, with 5 bases between. CDR1 is SNHLY, CDR2 FYNNEI, per germline. The CDR3 region is CASSEYGGYTF. The CDR3 DNA reads as TGTGCCAGCAGTGAATACGGTGGCTACACCTTC.

This clonotype was recorded many times. The CDR3 protein is CASGPGNTEAFF. Written as DNA, the CDR3 is TGTGCTAGTGGTCCGGGGAACACTGAAGCTTTCTTT. The V gene is TRBV19, the J gene TRBJ1-1, with D unclear. The CDR3 consists of 12 residues. Germline V gives CDR1 LNHDA, CDR2 SQIVND (reference sequence). The whole variable domain, remainder taken from reference TRBV19 and TRBJ1-1, is DGGITQSPKYLFRKEGQNVTLSCEQNLNHDAMYWYRQDPGQGLRLIYYSQIVNDFQKGDIAEGYSVSREKKESFPLTVTSAQKNPTAFYLCASGPGNTEAFFGQGTRLTVV.